Presented here are 14 T cell receptor beta chains from one specimen sequenced in a study of T-cell memory formation after mild COVID-19. MiXCR, run by TCRdb on the 5' RACE reads, gives a single entry per CDR3 protein. The data hold 80,000 to 130,000 distinct CDR3 sequences, with around 10% observed a single time. Sequencing input: PBMCs or a T cell subset sorted from them (not recorded which). The receptors were sampled from a man between 18 and 35 years old who had mild COVID-19 (a few samples of this study predate the infection). Cell type and time point are not known.

There are a few counts of this clonotype. This chain joins TRBV10-2 and TRBJ2-2; 7 bases match TRBD1. This CDR3 has 15 amino acids. Trimming removed 5 bases from V and 1 base from J; junction bases left unmatched: 4. Germline V lookup: CDR1 WSHSY, CDR2 SAAADI. CDR3 loop: CASSLGTVNTGELFF. CDR3 nucleotides: TGCGCCAGCAGTCTCGGGACAGTGAACACCGGGGAGCTGTTTTTT.

The rearrangement joins TRBV12-3 or TRBV12-4 to TRBJ2-1, with TRBD2 matching over 7 bases. V lost 7 bases, J lost 14 bases, and 8 bases stayed unmatched. CDR3 length equals 11 residues. The CDR3 DNA is TGTGCCAGCAAATCCGCGGGGGTGAAGTTCTTC. The encoded protein is CASKSAGVKFF.

This clonotype was counted between two and nine times. DNA of the CDR3: TGCAGTGCTAGTGCCCCCAGGGGGGATCGACAGCCCCAGCATTTT. As protein: CSASAPRGDRQPQHF. This chain uses TRBV20-1 with TRBJ1-5; TRBD1 agrees at 7 bases. V was pared by 3 bases and J by 7 bases, with 12 bases of the junction left unmatched. The CDR3 covers 15 residues. Germline V gene lookup returns CDR1 DFQATT and CDR2 SNEGSKA (reference sequence).

The CDR3 loop reads CASSLTQSDTQYF. The CDR3 nucleotides are TGTGCCAGCAGCTTAACGCAATCAGATACGCAGTATTTT. This chain uses TRBV7-2 with TRBJ2-3, with D uncertain. This CDR3 comprises 13 residues. In germline, CDR1 is SGHTA, CDR2 FQGNSA. Trimming took 2 bases from V and 4 from J, leaving 7 bases between them.

This clonotype was seen a few times. V is TRBV7-9 and J is TRBJ2-1, with D uncertain. The CDR3 contains 16 residues. CDR1 and CDR2 from the germline V gene are SEHNR and FQNEAQ (reference sequence). V lost 1 base to trimming and J lost 0 bases, with 10 bases between them. The CDR3 here is CASSLGRRASYNEQFF. The CDR3 nucleotides read TGTGCCAGCAGCTTAGGCAGACGGGCCTCCTACAATGAGCAGTTCTTC.

This clonotype was seen a few times. J is TRBJ2-3 and V is TRBV7-9; either TRBD1 or TRBD2 may fit D (6 bases each). Germline V gene data show CDR1 as SEHNR and CDR2 as FQNEAQ (reference sequence). Trimming left V 3 bases short and J 2 bases short, with 15 bases between. The CDR3 totals 16 residues. The CDR3 sequence: CASSLGGTGSTDTQYF. In DNA, the CDR3 is TGTGCCAGCAGCTTGGGAGGAACAGGGTCCACAGATACGCAGTATTTT.

The chain has TRBV24-1 and TRBJ2-3; 12 nucleotides align to TRBD2. The CDR3 is 17 residues long. Germline CDR1 and CDR2: KGHDR and SFDVKD. The trim removed 3 bases at V and 7 bases at J, leaving 10 bases unmatched. The CDR3: CATSDAGLAGYTYTQYF. The CDR3 coding sequence is TGTGCCACCAGTGATGCCGGACTAGCGGGGTACACCTATACGCAGTATTTT.

The V gene is TRBV28, the J gene TRBJ2-7, with D tentatively TRBD1 or TRBD2 (5 bases each). Germline values: CDR1 MDHEN, CDR2 SYDVKM. Between the trimmed V and J ends, which lost 7 bases and 3 bases, there was a span of 13 bases. There are 13 residues in the CDR3. CDR3 protein: CASTPVGDYEQYV. For the CDR3, the DNA is TGTGCCAGCACCCCAGTGGGGGACTACGAGCAGTACGTC.

This clonotype was counted a few times. The chain has TRBV7-3 and TRBJ2-5; maybe TRBD2 (6 bases). V lost 3 bases and J 4 bases, leaving 15 bases between the germline ends. Germline CDR1 reads SGHTA; CDR2 reads FQGTGA. The CDR3 is made up of 15 amino acids. CDR3 protein: CASSLDPSAGETQYF. The CDR3 DNA reads as TGTGCCAGCAGCTTGGACCCTAGCGCGGGAGAGACCCAGTACTTC.

The chain has TRBV24-1 and TRBJ2-1; D gene uncertain. There are 13 residues in the CDR3. Germline V lookup: CDR1 KGHDR, CDR2 SFDVKD. V gave up 1 base and J gave up 5 bases, with 5 bases separating them. The chain's CDR3 is CATSDFGDNEQFF. CDR3 DNA sequence: TGTGCCACCAGTGATTTTGGGGACAATGAGCAGTTCTTC.

This clonotype was counted between two and nine times. The CDR3 nucleotides read TGCGCCAGCAGCCCTCGTACGGACAGGGGGCAACCTAACTATGGCTACACCTTC. Its protein is CASSPRTDRGQPNYGYTF. The V gene is TRBV4-3, the J gene TRBJ1-2, with 11 bases fitting TRBD1. Germline CDR1 LGHNA, CDR2 YSLEER. Trimming at V came to 4 bases and at J to 0 bases, leaving 10 bases not matched to a gene. The CDR3 has 18 amino acids.

This chain links TRBV25-1 with TRBJ2-7, with D hard to call. Trimming shortened V by 1 base and J by 5 bases, and 6 bases separated the two germline ends. The CDR3 extends over 12 amino acids. CDR1 MGHDK and CDR2 SYGVNS come from the germline V gene. CDR3 residues: CASSESHHEQYF. The CDR3 DNA sequence: TGTGCCAGCAGTGAATCCCACCACGAGCAGTACTTC.

The CDR3 DNA reads TGTGCCAGCAAGACTAGCGGGGTGAACATGGACGAGCAGTACTTC. Protein: CASKTSGVNMDEQYF. The rearrangement links TRBV12-3 or TRBV12-4 to TRBJ2-7; 11 nucleotides align to TRBD2. The CDR3 has 15 amino acids. After removal of 7 bases from V and 5 bases from J, the junction contained 10 bases not matched to a gene.

The rearrangement joins TRBV12-3 or TRBV12-4 to TRBJ2-3, with 8 positions matching TRBD2. This CDR3 region has 17 residues. V lost 6 bases, J lost 2 bases, and 13 bases stayed unmatched. The DNA for the CDR3 is TGTGCCAGCAGGTCACCGGGGGGGGGGCATAACACAGATACGCAGTATTTT. The encoded protein is CASRSPGGGHNTDTQYF.